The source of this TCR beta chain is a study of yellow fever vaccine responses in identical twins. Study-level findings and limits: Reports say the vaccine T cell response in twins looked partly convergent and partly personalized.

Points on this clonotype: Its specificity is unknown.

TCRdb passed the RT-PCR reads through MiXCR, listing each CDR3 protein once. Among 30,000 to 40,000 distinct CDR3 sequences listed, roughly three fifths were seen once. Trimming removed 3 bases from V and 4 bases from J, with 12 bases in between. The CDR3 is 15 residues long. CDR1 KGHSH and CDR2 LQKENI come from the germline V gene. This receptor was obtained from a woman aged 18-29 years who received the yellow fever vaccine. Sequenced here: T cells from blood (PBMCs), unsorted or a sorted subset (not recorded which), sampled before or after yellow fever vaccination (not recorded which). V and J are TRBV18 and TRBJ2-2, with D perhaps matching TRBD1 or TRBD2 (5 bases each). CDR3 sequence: CASSPGRDRTGELFF. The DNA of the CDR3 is TGTGCCAGCTCACCTGGCCGGGACCGCACCGGGGAGCTGTTTTTT.